The present entry profiles one T cell receptor (beta chain) with its context. This specimen comes from a study of blood T cell repertoires in COVID-19. Assay used: immunoSEQ multiplex PCR; TCRdb lists only in-frame clones, some missing. The data contain about 330,000 clones, roughly 90% of them singletons. The CDR3 consists of 12 residues. CDR1 is SGHTA, CDR2 FQGTGA, per germline. V lost 7 bases to trimming and J lost 7 bases, with 13 bases between them. Input material: peripheral blood. This receptor was identified in a man aged 25-40 years with COVID-19, enrolled during active disease. The rearrangement joins TRBV7-3 to TRBJ1-1; possibly TRBD1 for D (6 bases). CDR3 bases: TGTGCCAGCACCTCGGGACATAGTGAAGCTTTCTTT. It translates to CASTSGHSEAFF.